The 3 T cell receptor beta chains given below trace back to one sample, sequenced in a study of shared clonotypes between healthy human individuals. The repertoire was sequenced with immunoSEQ multiplex PCR; TCRdb's copy has only in-frame clones and lacks some. The table has 950,000 to 1,300,000 clones, roughly 75% seen once; the top ten hold nearly 1.5%. Sequenced: memory CD4+ T cells sorted from blood. Subset meaning: CD45RA-negative fraction. The receptors shown here come from a young man in good health.

This chain connects TRBV2 to TRBJ2-1; tentatively, D is TRBD1 (6 bases). CDR3 length equals 16 residues. The V end was cut by 4 bases, the J end by 4 bases, with 17 bases between. In germline, CDR1 is SNHLY, CDR2 FYNNEI. The CDR3 region is CASSVGLGTTYNEQFF. The CDR3 DNA is TGTGCCAGCAGTGTTGGTCTTGGGACAACGTACAATGAGCAGTTCTTC.

The chain is built from TRBV6-1 and TRBJ1-6; unclear D gene. V was clipped by 0 bases and J by 0 bases, with 9 bases between them. CDR1 MNHNS and CDR2 SASEGT come from the germline V gene. The CDR3 totals 17 residues. The CDR3 loop is CASSEAGLRSYNSPLHF. Written as DNA, the CDR3 is TGTGCCAGCAGTGAAGCTGGCCTCCGCTCCTATAATTCACCCCTCCACTTT.

The J gene is TRBJ1-1, the V gene TRBV7-2, with D possibly being TRBD1 (5 bases). Germline loops: CDR1 SGHTA, CDR2 FQGNSA. The CDR3 loop spans 14 amino acids. Trimming cost V 5 bases and J 4 bases, with 14 bases left between them. The CDR3 nucleotides read TGTGCCAGCAGCGCCCAGGGTACTGGCACTGAAGCTTTCTTT. Translated: CASSAQGTGTEAFF.